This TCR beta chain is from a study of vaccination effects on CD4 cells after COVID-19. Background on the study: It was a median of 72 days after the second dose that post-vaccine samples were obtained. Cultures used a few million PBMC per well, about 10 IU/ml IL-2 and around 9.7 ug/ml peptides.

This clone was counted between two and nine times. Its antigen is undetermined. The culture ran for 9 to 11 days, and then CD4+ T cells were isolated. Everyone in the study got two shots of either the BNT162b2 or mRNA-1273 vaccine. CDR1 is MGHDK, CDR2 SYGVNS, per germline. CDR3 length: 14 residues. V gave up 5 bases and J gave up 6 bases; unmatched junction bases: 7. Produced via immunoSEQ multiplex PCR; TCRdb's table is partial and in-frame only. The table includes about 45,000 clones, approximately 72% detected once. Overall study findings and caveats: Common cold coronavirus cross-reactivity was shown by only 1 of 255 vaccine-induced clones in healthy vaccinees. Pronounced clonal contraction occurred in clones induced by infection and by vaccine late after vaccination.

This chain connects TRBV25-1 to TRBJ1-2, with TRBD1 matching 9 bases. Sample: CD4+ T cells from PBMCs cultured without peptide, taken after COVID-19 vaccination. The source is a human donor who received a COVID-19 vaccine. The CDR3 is CASSSPGTGNGYTF. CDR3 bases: TGTGCCAGCAGTAGTCCCGGGACAGGGAATGGCTACACCTTC.